One and the same sample provided the 20 T cell receptor beta chains below, sequenced in a study of a mutant IDH1 vaccine in newly diagnosed glioma. Time point given: baseline, week 1 (first vaccination visit). Treatment denoted: pre-vaccination baseline after standard-of-care therapy. TCRdb keeps only in-frame clones here, not all; method: immunoSEQ multiplex PCR. The sample holds about 63,000 clones, around 88% seen once. The starting material was peripheral blood mononuclear cells (PBMCs), obtained from a glioma patient treated with radiotherapy, temozolomide or both. These receptors were collected from a woman aged 18 to 35 with glioma. Some clones in this sample may be carry-over from other donors' samples.

The V and J genes are TRBV5-1 and TRBJ1-1, with D perhaps matching TRBD1 (5 bases). Trimming cost V 1 base and J 4 bases, with 20 bases left between them. CDR1 is SGHRS, CDR2 YFSETQ, per germline. This CDR3 contains 17 residues. In DNA, the CDR3 is TGCGCCAGCAGCTTGTTAGGCGAAGGGGTTTTGAGCACTGAAGCTTTCTTT. Its protein product is CASSLLGEGVLSTEAFF.

The rearrangement uses TRBV9 and TRBJ2-3; D is ambiguous. CDR1 and CDR2 from the germline V gene are SGDLS and YYNGEE. The CDR3 is 12 residues long. V gave up 7 bases and J gave up 1 base, with 7 bases separating them. CDR3 in DNA: TGTGCCAGCGCCTCGGGCACAGATACGCAGTATTTT. Its translation: CASASGTDTQYF.

This clone was recorded a few times. V is TRBV19 and J is TRBJ2-2; TRBD1 agrees at 10 bases. CDR3 length: 16 amino acids. The V and J ends lost 6 bases and 1 base, in that order; junction bases with no gene match: 5. Germline CDR1 LNHDA, CDR2 SQIVND (reference sequence). The CDR3 protein is CASRNRDRGNTGELFF. The CDR3 DNA reads as TGTGCCAGTAGGAATCGGGACAGGGGGAACACCGGGGAGCTGTTTTTT.

This clone was recorded a few times. This chain uses TRBV7-3 with TRBJ2-2, with 9 bases matching TRBD1. The CDR3 sequence is 17 residues long. Germline V gives CDR1 SGHTA, CDR2 FQGTGA. The ends lost 0 bases at V and 3 bases at J; junction bases unmatched: 5. The DNA of the CDR3 is TGTGCCAGCAGCTTAACCGGGACAGGGAGGGACACCGGGGAGCTGTTTTTT. This gives the protein CASSLTGTGRDTGELFF.

The chain joins TRBV6-1 to TRBJ1-5, with D possibly matching TRBD1 (6 bases). V lost 7 bases, J lost 6 bases, and 19 bases lay in between. The germline V gene encodes CDR1 MNHNS and CDR2 SASEGT. This CDR3 has 15 residues. For the CDR3, the DNA is TGTGCCAGCATGGGGTCGGGGGGCGCGGGTCAGCCCCAGCATTTT. This sequence encodes CASMGSGGAGQPQHF.

The chain couples TRBV6-6 to TRBJ2-5; weak D call: TRBD1 (6 bases). The CDR3 length is 12 residues. CDR1 MNHNY and CDR2 SVGAGI come from the germline V gene (reference sequence). The V end lost 11 bases, the J end lost 0 bases, and 10 bases lay between the germline ends. CDR3 loop: CAAEGDQETQYF. The DNA for the CDR3 is TGTGCCGCCGAGGGGGACCAAGAGACCCAGTACTTC.

V gene TRBV6-1 combines with J gene TRBJ2-2; 11 positions match TRBD2. Germline V gene data show CDR1 as MNHNS and CDR2 as SASEGT. Trimming took 2 bases from V and 6 from J; bases not matched to a gene: 2. This CDR3 comprises 15 residues. CDR3 bases: TGTGCCAGCAGTGAAACTAGCGGGGGACCCGGGGAGCTGTTTTTT. It specifies CASSETSGGPGELFF.

The chain uses TRBV1 and TRBJ1-3; the table's D call, TRBD1, was not checked against the DNA. TRBV1 is a listed pseudogene. This CDR3 is 16 amino acids long. CDR3 sequence: CTSSLLGTTAGNTIYF. The DNA for the CDR3 is TGCACCAGCAGCCTACTCGGGACAACAGCTGGAAACACCATATATTTT.

The rearrangement links TRBV27 to TRBJ2-2; 10 bases are a match to TRBD1. CDR1 MNHEY and CDR2 SMNVEV come from the germline V gene (reference sequence). The ends lost 2 bases at V and 7 bases at J; junction bases unmatched: 10. The CDR3 covers 17 residues. The DNA for the CDR3 is TGTGCCAGCAGTTTACTCGGACAGGGGGGATATAACGGGGAGCTGTTTTTT. As protein: CASSLLGQGGYNGELFF.

The V gene is TRBV11-3, the J gene TRBJ1-1; D is undetermined. Trimming took 4 bases from V and 4 from J, leaving 13 bases between them. The germline gives CDR1 SGHNT, CDR2 YENEEA. The CDR3 sequence is 14 residues long. CDR3 DNA: TGTGCCAGCAGCTCGACCTCTAAAGGCACTGAAGCTTTCTTT. Translation: CASSSTSKGTEAFF.

The genes are TRBV5-6 and TRBJ1-4; D may be TRBD1 (6 bases). Between the trimmed V and J ends, which lost 7 bases and 7 bases, there was a span of 14 bases. Germline V CDR1 and CDR2: SGHDT, YYEEEE. CDR3 size: 13 residues. CDR3 nucleotide sequence: TGTGCCAGCTCGGGAAGGGGGGTTGAAAAACTGTTTTTT. Its protein is CASSGRGVEKLFF.

The chain recombines TRBV7-2 with TRBJ1-2; the match to TRBD1 covers 11 bases. This CDR3 contains 15 residues. J lost 6 bases, V lost 0 bases, and 3 bases had no gene match. Germline assignment: CDR1 SGHTA and CDR2 FQGNSA. The CDR3 protein is CASSLAPDRGHGYTF. CDR3 in DNA: TGTGCCAGCAGCTTAGCTCCGGACAGGGGGCATGGCTACACCTTC. Supplemented by reference TRBV7-2 and TRBJ1-2, the full variable domain reads GAGVSQSPSNKVTEKGKDVELRCDPISGHTALYWYRQSLGQGLEFLIYFQGNSAPDKSGLPSDRFSAERTGGSVSTLTIQRTQQEDSAVYLCASSLAPDRGHGYTFGSGTRLTVV.

This chain joins TRBV25-1 and TRBJ2-1; no clear D gene. This CDR3 is built from 12 residues. Germline CDR1 MGHDK, CDR2 SYGVNS. V lost 5 bases, J lost 4 bases, and 6 bases lay in between. This CDR3 reads CASSPTYNEQFF. In nucleotides, the CDR3 is TGTGCCAGCAGTCCCACGTACAATGAGCAGTTCTTC.

The J gene is TRBJ2-3, the V gene TRBV7-8, with D possibly being TRBD1 or TRBD2 (6 bases each). The germline V gene has CDR1 SGHVS and CDR2 FQNEAQ. The CDR3 covers 15 residues. V lost 5 bases and J lost 5, with 17 bases in between. The CDR3 loop reads CASSLGGHRGDTQYF. Here the CDR3 DNA reads TGTGCCAGCAGCCTAGGGGGGCATCGGGGAGATACGCAGTATTTT.

The genes are TRBV2 and TRBJ2-5, with 7 bases identical to TRBD2. J gave up 5 bases and V 8 bases, and 2 bases lay outside the gene matches. The germline V gene has CDR1 SNHLY and CDR2 FYNNEI. The CDR3 loop spans 11 amino acids. The CDR3 DNA is TGTGCCAGCTTCGGGGGGGAGACCCAGTACTTC. Its protein product is CASFGGETQYF. Full variable domain (outside the CDR3, taken from reference TRBV2 and TRBJ2-5): EPEVTQTPSHQVTQMGQEVILRCVPISNHLYFYWYRQILGQKVEFLVSFYNNEISEKSEIFDDQFSVERPDGSNFTLKIRSTKLEDSAMYFCASFGGETQYFGPGTRLLVL.

This sequence joins TRBV5-8 and TRBJ2-1; no reliable D call. V was cut by 0 bases and J by 0 bases, with 7 bases left in between. CDR3 length: 15 residues. Germline CDR1 SGHTS, CDR2 YDEGEE. The CDR3: CASSLGQSSYNEQFF. The CDR3 bases are TGTGCCAGCAGCTTGGGTCAGAGCTCCTACAATGAGCAGTTCTTC.

The chain carries TRBV6-1 and TRBJ1-2; unclear D gene. There are 10 residues in the CDR3. The V gene's germline CDR1 is MNHNS and CDR2 SASEGT. V lost 1 base and J 14 bases, leaving 8 bases between the germline ends. CDR3 loop: CASSEGAGTF. CDR3 DNA: TGTGCCAGCAGTGAAGGGGCGGGGACCTTC.

This chain joins TRBV4-2 and TRBJ1-1; a weak D match, TRBD1 (6 bases). CDR3 length: 16 amino acids. Germline CDR1 LGHNA, CDR2 YNFKEQ. Trimming took off 4 bases at V and 0 bases at J, with 15 bases between the two ends. Written as DNA, the CDR3 is TGTGCCAGCAGCCTACGACAGGCGGGGATGAACACTGAAGCTTTCTTT. Translation gives CASSLRQAGMNTEAFF.

The chain joins TRBV28 to TRBJ2-7, with D perhaps matching TRBD1 (7 bases). V shed 4 bases and J shed 5 bases, with 15 bases lying between them. The germline V gene encodes CDR1 MDHEN and CDR2 SYDVKM. This CDR3 is 14 amino acids long. The CDR3 DNA sequence: TGTGCCAGCAGTTCAGGGACAGTAGCGGACGAGCAGTACTTC. Amino acid sequence: CASSSGTVADEQYF. The full variable domain, completed using reference TRBV28 and TRBJ2-7, is DVKVTQSSRYLVKRTGEKVFLECVQDMDHENMFWYRQDPGLGLRLIYFSYDVKMKEKGDIPEGYSVSREKKERFSLILESASTNQTSMYLCASSSGTVADEQYFGPGTRLTVT.

The rearrangement links TRBV15 to TRBJ2-7; 8 bases are a match to TRBD1. CDR1 is LNHNV and CDR2 is YYDKDF in the germline V gene (reference sequence). This CDR3 is 15 amino acids long. V shed 8 bases, J shed 7 bases, and the junction held 16 bases outside the gene matches. CDR3 region: CATQISGTGLGEQYF. In DNA form, the CDR3 reads TGTGCCACCCAAATCTCCGGGACAGGCTTGGGGGAGCAGTACTTC.